This T cell receptor (beta chain) was observed in a study of low-dose radiotherapy and immunotherapy resistance in tumors. Turning to the study itself: On an every-two-weeks schedule, patients received intravenous nivolumab 240 mg, along with ipilimumab 1 mg/kg every six weeks. On a schedule of every two weeks, intravenous cyclophosphamide at a dose of 200 mg/m2 was delivered one day before each radiation and immunotherapy administration.

Germline V gene sequence: CDR1 LGHNA, CDR2 YNFKEQ. The ends lost 1 base at V and 1 base at J; junction bases unmatched: 1. CDR3 length equals 14 residues. Primers used for first-strand cDNA, a TRAV- and TRBV-specific set, covered both alpha and beta chains. A constant-region primer paired with the V-primer adapter amplified TCRs over about 20 PCR cycles. With in vitro transcription, the isolated mRNA was amplified. TCRdb independently ran MiXCR on the reads; one entry per CDR3 protein. Here the sample spans more than 70,000 distinct CDR3 sequences, more than 25% being singletons. In this sample, this clonotype turned up many times. The sample's time point: before trial treatment. Each donor was administered nivolumab, ipilimumab, aspirin, low-dose cyclophosphamide and low-dose radiotherapy.

The TCR originated in a female donor with ovarian cancer. The genes are TRBV4-2 and TRBJ2-7, with 7 nucleotides matching TRBD1. The sequencing used PBMCs, collected before treatment. CDR3 sequence reads: CASSQGDSSYEQYF. CDR3 in DNA: TGTGCCAGCAGCCAAGGGGACAGTTCCTACGAGCAGTACTTC.